This record looks at one T cell receptor beta chain sequence and its context. In the original analysis: Scientists estimated how many nucleated cells there were by amplifying reference gene primers. Using immunoSEQ multiplex PCR, the repertoire was profiled, and TCRdb retains in-frame clones only, with some absent. V and J calls and clone size are copied from that table; D and trimming were computed from the DNA. The table has around 250,000 clones, 70% to 90% seen once. This entry belongs to a study of blood T cell repertoires in COVID-19. The CDR3 loop spans 14 amino acids. CDR1 and CDR2 (germline): SGHRS, YFSETQ. V lost 4 bases, J lost 3 bases, and 2 bases stayed unmatched.

Material: PBMCs or T cells enriched from blood (not recorded which). The TCR sequence derives from a woman in her 30s with acute COVID-19. The chain has TRBV5-1 and TRBJ1-4; 8 nucleotides match TRBD1. The CDR3: CASSPTGANEKLFF. The CDR3 region has the DNA TGCGCCAGCAGCCCGACAGGGGCTAATGAAAAACTGTTTTTT.